Below, 18 T cell receptor beta chains from the same sample are listed, as sequenced in a study of shared clonotypes between healthy human individuals. Here immunoSEQ multiplex PCR was the method, and the copy in TCRdb shows in-frame clones only, minus some. Here the sample spans nearly 1,000,000 clones, 60% to 85% being singletons. Sequenced sample: memory CD4+ T cells sorted from blood. The subset here: CD45RA-negative fraction. The receptors shown here come from a man between 18 and 29 years old in good health.

The V and J genes are TRBV9 and TRBJ1-1; possibly TRBD1 for D (6 bases). Germline assignment: CDR1 SGDLS and CDR2 YYNGEE. This CDR3 spans 15 amino acids. V lost 4 bases to trimming and J lost 6 bases, with 19 bases between them. CDR3 in amino acids: CASSPQGRGRAEAFF. The DNA of the CDR3 is TGTGCCAGCAGCCCTCAGGGGCGGGGAAGGGCTGAAGCTTTCTTT.

The chain combines TRBV5-1 with TRBJ2-7; TRBD1 aligns across 10 bases. J was trimmed by 2 bases and V by 0 bases; bases with no gene match: 8. CDR3 size: 17 residues. Germline CDR1 and CDR2: SGHRS and YFSETQ. CDR3 in amino acids: CASSLAPRGQGTYEQYF. For the CDR3, the DNA is TGCGCCAGCAGCTTGGCCCCTAGGGGACAGGGGACCTACGAGCAGTACTTC.

The chain links TRBV10-3 to TRBJ2-1; 7 bases are shared with TRBD1. This CDR3 comprises 15 residues. Germline values: CDR1 ENHRY, CDR2 SYGVKD. The trim removed 2 bases at V and 2 bases at J, leaving 3 bases unmatched. The CDR3 DNA reads as TGTGCCATCAGTGAGGCAGGGGGACCCTACAATGAGCAGTTCTTC. Translated, it gives CAISEAGGPYNEQFF.

The J gene is TRBJ1-6, the V gene TRBV30; a possible D gene is TRBD1 (6 bases). Germline V gene lookup returns CDR1 GTSNPN and CDR2 SVGIG (reference sequence). The CDR3 extends over 14 amino acids. V dropped 5 bases and J dropped 7 bases, with 15 bases sitting between them. This chain's CDR3 is CAWGGGARNSPLHF. CDR3 bases: TGTGCCTGGGGAGGGGGGGCGCGAAATTCACCCCTCCACTTT.

V is TRBV5-4 and J is TRBJ2-5; tentative D call: TRBD1 (6 bases). V was shortened by 4 bases and J by 1 base, with 14 bases between the two germline ends. Germline V gene data show CDR1 as SGHNT and CDR2 as YYREEE (reference sequence). This CDR3 comprises 15 residues. The CDR3 sequence is CASSRSRTAQETQYF. The CDR3 nucleotides read TGTGCCAGCAGCAGAAGCCGGACAGCCCAAGAGACCCAGTACTTC. Drawing the rest from reference TRBV5-4 and TRBJ2-5, the complete variable domain is ETGVTQSPTHLIKTRGQQVTLRCSSQSGHNTVSWYQQALGQGPQFIFQYYREEENGRGNFPPRFSGLQFPNYSSELNVNALELDDSALYLCASSRSRTAQETQYFGPGTRLLVL.

J is TRBJ2-3 and V is TRBV2, with TRBD2 identical over 8 bases. Germline CDR1 reads SNHLY; CDR2 reads FYNNEI. Trimming removed 7 bases from V and 5 bases from J; junction bases left unmatched: 11. The CDR3 extends over 15 amino acids. In nucleotides, the CDR3 is TGTGCCAGCAACAAGCGGGAGATCAAAGGAGATACGCAGTATTTT. Its protein product is CASNKREIKGDTQYF.

This chain links TRBV4-3 with TRBJ2-7; 8 bases match TRBD1. CDR3 length: 13 amino acids. V lost 4 bases to trimming and J lost 5 bases; unmatched junction nucleotides: 4. Germline-derived CDR1 and CDR2 are LGHNA and YSLEER. The CDR3 nucleotides read TGCGCCAGCAGCCGGGGACAGGAGGACGAGCAGTACTTC. It codes for CASSRGQEDEQYF.

The V and J genes are TRBV30 and TRBJ2-4; weak D call: TRBD1 (5 bases). The V end lost 3 bases, the J end lost 1 base, and 16 bases lay between the germline ends. The CDR3 is made up of 16 amino acids. The germline V gene encodes CDR1 GTSNPN and CDR2 SVGIG (reference sequence). The CDR3 loop is CAWSEPQAGAKNIQYF. CDR3 DNA: TGTGCCTGGAGCGAACCCCAGGCAGGGGCCAAAAACATTCAGTACTTC.

This chain joins TRBV9 and TRBJ2-7; D might be TRBD1 or TRBD2, each matching 6 bases. CDR3 length: 14 residues. Per germline, CDR1 SGDLS and CDR2 YYNGEE. Trimming cost V 0 bases and J 3 bases, with 10 bases left between them. The CDR3 spells CASSVAQGGYEQYF. The CDR3 DNA sequence: TGTGCCAGCAGCGTAGCACAGGGAGGCTACGAGCAGTACTTC.

This clone was recorded a few times. The chain joins TRBV19 to TRBJ2-1; 12 nucleotides agree with TRBD2. The CDR3 is 17 amino acids. Trimming took 4 bases from V and 4 from J; bases not matched to a gene: 8. Germline V gene data show CDR1 as LNHDA and CDR2 as SQIVND (reference sequence). In DNA form, the CDR3 reads TGTGCCAGTAGTAGATTAACTAGCGGGGGGCCTTACAATGAGCAGTTCTTC. The encoded protein is CASSRLTSGGPYNEQFF.

This clone has more than one count but fewer than ten. J is TRBJ2-1 and V is TRBV5-6; 7 bases are shared with TRBD2. Losses at the gene ends were 3 bases for V and 9 bases for J; bases not matched to a gene: 9. The CDR3 totals 14 residues. CDR1 and CDR2 from the germline V gene are SGHDT and YYEEEE. The CDR3: CASSSTGGVIEQFF. Written as DNA, the CDR3 is TGTGCCAGCAGCTCAACGGGGGGAGTGATTGAGCAGTTCTTC.

This clone was seen once. The chain employs TRBV11-2 and TRBJ1-1, with D unresolved. V was cut by 5 bases and J by 1 base, with 14 bases left in between. CDR1 is SGHAT, CDR2 FQNNGV, per germline. CDR3 size: 15 residues. The CDR3 DNA sequence: TGTGCCAGCAGCCCGGATTTGGTTAGGAACACTGAAGCTTTCTTT. This translates into CASSPDLVRNTEAFF.

The V gene is TRBV7-2, the J gene TRBJ1-5; possible D gene TRBD1, 5 bases. Trimming removed 3 bases from V and 6 bases from J, with 15 bases in between. This CDR3 has 15 amino acids. The germline V gene has CDR1 SGHTA and CDR2 FQGNSA. CDR3 DNA: TGTGCCAGCAGCTTGAGTGTAGGGACCCCTCAGCCCCAGCATTTT. This sequence encodes CASSLSVGTPQPQHF.

This sequence joins TRBV10-1 and TRBJ2-7; D remains unclear. Germline V gives CDR1 WNHNN, CDR2 SYGVQD (reference sequence). Deletions cut 3 bases from V and 4 bases from J, with 13 bases between. The CDR3 is 14 residues long. CDR3 region: CASSDPNGGYEQYF. Here the CDR3 DNA reads TGCGCCAGCAGTGACCCAAACGGTGGATACGAGCAGTACTTC.

The CDR3 protein is CASSPGTRTGDYGYTF. In nucleotides, the CDR3 is TGTGCCAGCTCTCCTGGGACCCGGACAGGGGACTATGGCTACACCTTC. The chain has TRBV18 and TRBJ1-2; 9 bases are a match to TRBD1. V gave up 6 bases and J gave up 3 bases; unmatched junction bases: 11. CDR1 and CDR2 from the germline V gene are KGHSH and LQKENI. This CDR3 has 16 residues. Drawing the rest from reference TRBV18 and TRBJ1-2, the complete variable domain is NAGVMQNPRHLVRRRGQEARLRCSPMKGHSHVYWYRQLPEEGLKFMVYLQKENIIDESGMPKERFSAEFPKEGPSILRIQQVVRGDSAAYFCASSPGTRTGDYGYTFGSGTRLTVV.

The chain couples TRBV12-5 to TRBJ2-2; a possible D gene is TRBD2 (6 bases). The CDR3 covers 15 residues. Trimming removed 5 bases at V and 1 base at J, with 11 bases between. The germline V gene encodes CDR1 LGHNT and CDR2 FRNRAP. The CDR3: CASGQNSGNTGELFF. Here the CDR3 DNA reads TGTGCTAGTGGTCAAAATAGCGGGAACACCGGGGAGCTGTTTTTT.

This chain uses TRBV2 with TRBJ1-1; D is unresolved. CDR1 and CDR2 (germline): SNHLY, FYNNEI. The CDR3 contains 13 residues. Trimming pared 11 bases from V and 0 bases from J, leaving 13 bases between. CDR3 coding DNA: TGTGCCTCCTACCCAGGTTTGAACACTGAAGCTTTCTTT. Translated, it gives CASYPGLNTEAFF. Variable domain in full (rest from reference TRBV2 and TRBJ1-1): EPEVTQTPSHQVTQMGQEVILRCVPISNHLYFYWYRQILGQKVEFLVSFYNNEISEKSEIFDDQFSVERPDGSNFTLKIRSTKLEDSAMYFCASYPGLNTEAFFGQGTRLTVV.

The chain recombines TRBV5-1 with TRBJ2-7, with D tentatively TRBD1 or TRBD2 (5 bases each). The V end was cut by 1 base, the J end by 3 bases, with 11 bases between. CDR1 SGHRS and CDR2 YFSETQ come from the germline V gene. This CDR3 is 14 amino acids long. The CDR3 coding sequence is TGCGCCAGCAGCTTGCCCGGGACCCACTACGAGCAGTACTTC. Protein: CASSLPGTHYEQYF.